This T cell receptor (beta chain) was captured by sequencing in a study of blood T cell repertoires in COVID-19. The overall study: Sample material is recorded as cDNA or gDNA derived from T cells, B-cell-depleted T cells, or PBMCs.

Germline lookup yields CDR1 ENHRY and CDR2 SYGVKD. The V and J ends lost 4 bases and 7 bases, in that order; junction bases with no gene match: 16. This CDR3 spans 17 amino acids. The protocol was immunoSEQ multiplex PCR, while the TCRdb copy is restricted to in-frame clones and leaves out a portion. Here the sample spans 75,000 to 100,000 clones, just under 90% being singletons. J is TRBJ2-3 and V is TRBV10-3; 8 bases are shared with TRBD2. The clonotype comes from a human donor in a cohort sampled during active COVID-19. The sequenced sample was peripheral blood. CDR3 DNA sequence: TGTGCCATCAGTGGACAGCGTTGGGGCGGGGGGCAAAATACGCAGTATTTT. This gives the protein CAISGQRWGGGQNTQYF.